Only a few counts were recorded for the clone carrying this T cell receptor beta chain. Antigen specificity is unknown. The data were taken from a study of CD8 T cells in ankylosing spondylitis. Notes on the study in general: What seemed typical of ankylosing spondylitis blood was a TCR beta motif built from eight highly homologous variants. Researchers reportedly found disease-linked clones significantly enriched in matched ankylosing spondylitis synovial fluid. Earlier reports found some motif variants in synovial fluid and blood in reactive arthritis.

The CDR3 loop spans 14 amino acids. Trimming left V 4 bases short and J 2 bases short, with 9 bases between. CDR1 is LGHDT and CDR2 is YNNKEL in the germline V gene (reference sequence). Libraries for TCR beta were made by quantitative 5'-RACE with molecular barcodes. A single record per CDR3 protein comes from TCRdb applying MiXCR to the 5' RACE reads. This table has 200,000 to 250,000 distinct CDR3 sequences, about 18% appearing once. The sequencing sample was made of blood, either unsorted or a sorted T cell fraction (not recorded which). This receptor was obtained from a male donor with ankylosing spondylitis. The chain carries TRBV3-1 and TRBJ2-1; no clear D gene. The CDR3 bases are TGTGCCAGCAGCCTCTCAGGCGCCTACAATGAGCAGTTCTTC. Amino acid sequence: CASSLSGAYNEQFF.